This is a list of T cell receptor beta chains from one sample in a study of cytomegalovirus exposure and HLA in healthy donors. Repertoires were generated with immunoSEQ multiplex PCR, while TCRdb's copy carries only in-frame clones and drops some. The data hold roughly 100,000 clones, with around four fifths observed a single time. Sequenced input: PBMCs. The receptors come from a man aged 50-59 years in good health and CMV-seronegative. Both conserved end residues are part of each CDR3. The order of the fields is clone size, CDR3 length, J gene, D gene, V gene, CDR3 protein, CDR3 DNA. A D gene is named only where the DNA matches it firmly. Size tells how often a clone was seen (once, few, many) or the class of an expanded clone, and some rows leave it out.

size: .
length: 15
J: TRBJ1-4
D: .
V: TRBV25-1
CDR3: CASSPLSGVAEKLFF
DNA: TGTGCCAGCAGTCCTTTATCGGGGGTTGCTGAAAAACTGTTTTTT

size: .
length: 13
J: TRBJ1-4
D: TRBD1
V: TRBV5-4
CDR3: CASSRDSNEKLFF
DNA: TGTGCCAGCAGCCGGGACAGTAATGAAAAACTGTTTTTT

size: .
length: 16
J: TRBJ2-1
D: TRBD2
V: TRBV28
CDR3: CASSLRGLAGDNEQFF
DNA: TGTGCCAGCAGTCTCCGTGGACTAGCGGGGGACAATGAGCAGTTCTTC

size: few
length: 15
J: TRBJ2-1
D: TRBD2
V: TRBV10-3
CDR3: CAISASGTDYNEQFF
DNA: TGTGCCATCAGTGCGAGCGGGACGGACTACAATGAGCAGTTCTTC

size: once
length: 14
J: TRBJ1-1
D: .
V: TRBV9
CDR3: CASSVSVSGSTAFF
DNA: TGTGCCAGCAGCGTGTCTGTGTCAGGAAGCACGGCTTTCTTT

size: few
length: 13
J: TRBJ2-3
D: .
V: TRBV5-5
CDR3: CASSLAGADTQYF
DNA: TGTGCCAGCAGCTTGGCAGGTGCAGATACGCAGTATTTT

size: .
length: 14
J: TRBJ2-7
D: TRBD1
V: TRBV29-1
CDR3: CSVVFETGGSEQYF
DNA: TGCAGCGTTGTTTTTGAGACAGGGGGCTCCGAGCAGTACTTC

size: .
length: 17
J: TRBJ1-2
D: .
V: TRBV19
CDR3: CASSLSPGPGVTYGYTF
DNA: TGTGCCAGTAGCCTTTCCCCCGGACCCGGGGTTACCTATGGCTACACCTTC

size: once
length: 12
J: TRBJ1-2
D: .
V: TRBV25-1
CDR3: CASSESGYGYTF
DNA: TGTGCCAGCAGTGAATCGGGCTATGGCTACACCTTC

size: .
length: 19
J: TRBJ2-2
D: TRBD1
V: TRBV5-1
CDR3: CASSLGFPGTGGNTGELFF
DNA: TGCGCCAGCAGCTTGGGATTCCCCGGGACAGGGGGGAACACCGGGGAGCTGTTTTTT

size: .
length: 16
J: TRBJ1-2
D: TRBD1
V: TRBV5-1
CDR3: CASTPYTGQARYGYTF
DNA: TGCGCCAGCACCCCATACACCGGACAGGCCCGATATGGCTACACCTTC

size: once
length: 13
J: TRBJ2-5
D: .
V: TRBV6-6
CDR3: CASSKLREETQYF
DNA: TGTGCCTCGTCTAAACTCAGGGAAGAGACCCAGTACTTC

size: .
length: 17
J: TRBJ2-2
D: TRBD2
V: TRBV4-1
CDR3: CANSQRLAGGQTGELFF
DNA: TGCGCCAACAGCCAGCGCTTAGCGGGGGGGCAAACCGGGGAGCTGTTTTTT

size: few
length: 12
J: TRBJ1-4
D: .
V: TRBV7-9
CDR3: CSSSPANEKLFF
DNA: TGTTCCAGCAGCCCAGCTAATGAAAAACTGTTTTTT

size: .
length: 16
J: TRBJ2-3
D: .
V: TRBV11-1
CDR3: CASNSNGLVGGDTQYF
DNA: TGTGCCAGCAACTCAAATGGTTTGGTAGGGGGTGATACGCAGTATTTT

size: .
length: 16
J: TRBJ2-3
D: TRBD1
V: TRBV9
CDR3: CASSVEGAGARDTQYF
DNA: TGTGCCAGCAGCGTAGAGGGGGCTGGGGCGAGAGATACGCAGTATTTT

size: .
length: 13
J: TRBJ1-4
D: .
V: TRBV5-1
CDR3: CASSLETGEKLFF
DNA: TGCGCCAGCAGCTTGGAGACAGGTGAAAAACTGTTTTTT

size: .
length: 18
J: TRBJ1-5
D: TRBD1
V: TRBV19
CDR3: CASSTLGQGARSNQPQHF
DNA: TGTGCCAGTAGTACCTTGGGACAGGGGGCCCGTAGCAATCAGCCCCAGCATTTT

size: .
length: 14
J: TRBJ2-7
D: .
V: TRBV29-1
CDR3: CSVGSTDSSYEQYF
DNA: TGCAGCGTTGGGAGTACGGACAGCTCCTACGAGCAGTACTTC